Listed here is a single TCR beta chain. The antigen is unknown. Researchers used the Oncomine TCR Beta short-read assay to sequence DNA from cultured CD4+ T cells. Once CD4+ T cells had been cultured, genomic DNA was extracted from them. TCRdb used MiXCR to reprocess the PCR reads, holding one entry per CDR3 protein. The sample holds more than 3,000 distinct CDR3 sequences; approximately 16% are singletons and the top ten take around 15%. This CDR3 is built from 11 residues. The germline V gene has CDR1 SQVTM and CDR2 ANQGSEA. V was trimmed by 2 bases and J by 3 bases, leaving 5 bases between them. Treatment reported: roughly ten-day PBMC culture with coronavirus spike peptide pools or control peptides (ViraFEST assay). ViraFEST stimulated the growth of antigen-specific T cells using peptide pools and subsequently profiled their TCRs by sequencing. This record belongs to a study of vaccination and CD4 T cells after COVID-19. About the research overall: Following dose two, a median about 71 days (range 14 to 241) passed before post-vaccine samples were taken.

This TCR came from a human donor who had recovered from COVID-19. Sequencing used CD4+ T cells from blood, cultured in vitro. This chain connects TRBV29-1 to TRBJ2-7; possible D gene TRBD2, 5 bases. CDR3 sequence: CSVERGYEQYF. CDR3 bases: TGCAGCGTTGAACGGGGCTACGAGCAGTACTTC.